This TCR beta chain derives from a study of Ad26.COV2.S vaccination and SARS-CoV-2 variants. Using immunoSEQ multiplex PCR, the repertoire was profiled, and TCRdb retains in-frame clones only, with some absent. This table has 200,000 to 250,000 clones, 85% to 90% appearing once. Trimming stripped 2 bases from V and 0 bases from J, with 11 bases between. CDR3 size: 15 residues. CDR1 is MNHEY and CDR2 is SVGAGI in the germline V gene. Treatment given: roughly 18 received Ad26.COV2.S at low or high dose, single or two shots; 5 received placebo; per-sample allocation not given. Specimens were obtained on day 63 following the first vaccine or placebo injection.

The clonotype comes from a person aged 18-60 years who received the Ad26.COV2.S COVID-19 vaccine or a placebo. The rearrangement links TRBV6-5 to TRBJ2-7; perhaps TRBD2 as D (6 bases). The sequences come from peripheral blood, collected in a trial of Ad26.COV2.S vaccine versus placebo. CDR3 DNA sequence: TGTGCCAGCAGTTACGACGGCGGGGACTCCTACGAGCAGTACTTC. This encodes CASSYDGGDSYEQYF.